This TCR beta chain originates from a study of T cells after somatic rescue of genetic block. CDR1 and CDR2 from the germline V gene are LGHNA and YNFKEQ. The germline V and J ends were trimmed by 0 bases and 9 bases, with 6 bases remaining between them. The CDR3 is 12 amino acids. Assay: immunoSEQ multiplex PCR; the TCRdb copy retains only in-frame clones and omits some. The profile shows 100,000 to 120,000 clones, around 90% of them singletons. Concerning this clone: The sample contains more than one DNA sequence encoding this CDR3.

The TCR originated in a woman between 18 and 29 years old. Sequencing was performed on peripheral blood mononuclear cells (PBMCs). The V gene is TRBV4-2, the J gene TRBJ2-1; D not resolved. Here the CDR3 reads CASSQDQGEQFF. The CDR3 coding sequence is TGTGCCAGCAGCCAAGATCAAGGTGAGCAGTTCTTC.